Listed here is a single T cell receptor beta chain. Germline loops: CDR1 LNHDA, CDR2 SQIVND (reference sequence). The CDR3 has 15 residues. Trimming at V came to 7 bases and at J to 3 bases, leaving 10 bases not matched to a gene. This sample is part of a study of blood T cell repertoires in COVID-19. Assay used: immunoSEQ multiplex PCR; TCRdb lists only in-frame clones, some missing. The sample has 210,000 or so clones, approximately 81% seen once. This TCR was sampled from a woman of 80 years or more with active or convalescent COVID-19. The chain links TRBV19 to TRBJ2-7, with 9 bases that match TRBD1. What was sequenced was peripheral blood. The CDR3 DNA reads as TGTGCCAGTAAGACGTCGGGACAGGGCGGCTACGAGCAGTACTTC. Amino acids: CASKTSGQGGYEQYF.